The 7 T cell receptor beta chains presented below share a single source sample, sequenced in a study of blood T cell repertoires in COVID-19. The table came from immunoSEQ multiplex PCR; TCRdb's copy has only in-frame clones and leaves some out. Of about 140,000 clones in the sample, about 87% were seen once. The sample comprised peripheral blood. The receptor set was obtained from a human donor with COVID-19, enrolled during active disease. The donor label of this sample is uncertain.

This rearrangement joins TRBV5-5 to TRBJ1-2, with a weak D call TRBD1 (6 bases). This CDR3 is 16 amino acids long. V lost 1 base to trimming and J lost 8 bases, with 21 bases between them. Germline V lookup: CDR1 SGHKS, CDR2 YYEKEE (reference sequence). DNA of the CDR3: TGTGCCAGCAGCTTGTTTACAGGGATTTCCGGCTCGGGCTACACCTTC. Amino acid sequence: CASSLFTGISGSGYTF.

This chain joins TRBV11-2 and TRBJ2-1; TRBD2 matches at 12 bases. Trimming took 5 bases from V and 7 from J; bases not matched to a gene: 9. This CDR3 spans 16 amino acids. Germline V CDR1 and CDR2: SGHAT, FQNNGV. The CDR3 sequence: CASSGLAGKGANEQFF. The CDR3, as DNA: TGTGCCAGCAGCGGACTAGCGGGAAAGGGGGCTAATGAGCAGTTCTTC.

This chain links TRBV3-1 (or the pseudogene TRBV3-2) with TRBJ1-1; D is uncertain. Trimming shortened V by 4 bases and J by 8 bases, and 14 bases separated the two germline ends. There are 13 residues in the CDR3. CDR1 and CDR2 from the germline V gene are LGHDT and YNNKEL (reference sequence). CDR3 in DNA: TGTGCCAGCAGCCTCACCCCCGCGCGGGAAGCTTTCTTT. It yields the protein CASSLTPAREAFF.

The chain recombines TRBV5-4 with TRBJ2-5, with D possibly matching TRBD1 (6 bases). Trimming stripped 2 bases from V and 2 bases from J, with 13 bases between. CDR1 is SGHNT and CDR2 is YYREEE in the germline V gene (reference sequence). CDR3 length: 15 amino acids. Here the CDR3 reads CASSFDYTGQETQYF. The CDR3, as DNA: TGTGCCAGCAGCTTCGATTACACAGGGCAAGAGACCCAGTACTTC. Using reference TRBV5-4 and TRBJ2-5 for the parts outside the CDR3, the full variable domain is ETGVTQSPTHLIKTRGQQVTLRCSSQSGHNTVSWYQQALGQGPQFIFQYYREEENGRGNFPPRFSGLQFPNYSSELNVNALELDDSALYLCASSFDYTGQETQYFGPGTRLLVL.

This chain connects TRBV5-4 to TRBJ1-2; D unresolved. Germline assignment: CDR1 SGHNT and CDR2 YYREEE (reference sequence). Between the trimmed V and J ends, which lost 4 bases and 5 bases, there was a span of 12 bases. This CDR3 has 13 residues. In DNA, the CDR3 is TGTGCCAGCAGCCAGGCGGCGGGGTATGGCTACACCTTC. This encodes CASSQAAGYGYTF.

The chain has TRBV11-2 and TRBJ1-2; D gene uncertain. Germline CDR1 and CDR2: SGHAT and FQNNGV. Trimming stripped 5 bases from V and 2 bases from J, with 12 bases between. The CDR3 runs 14 residues. CDR3: CASSPRSGNYGYTF. CDR3 bases: TGTGCCAGCAGCCCGAGATCGGGGAACTATGGCTACACCTTC.

The chain links TRBV27 to TRBJ1-5; the match to TRBD1 covers 9 bases. The V gene's germline CDR1 is MNHEY and CDR2 SMNVEV (reference sequence). V gave up 6 bases and J gave up 6 bases; unmatched junction bases: 6. The CDR3 sequence is 14 residues long. The CDR3 DNA is TGTGCCAGCAGCCGAACAGGGGGCCCTCAGCCCCAGCATTTT. The encoded protein is CASSRTGGPQPQHF.